This T cell receptor (beta chain) was profiled in a study of cytomegalovirus exposure and HLA in healthy donors. The germline CDR1 and CDR2 sequences are MNHNS and SASEGT. The germline V and J ends were trimmed by 6 bases and 1 base, with 7 bases remaining between them. This CDR3 is built from 13 residues. General study points: A later analysis reportedly found that, within productive TCRs, an Asian-associated ancestry cluster had fewer N-insertions than the mean observed across the roughly 690 donors.

Comment on this clone: The antigen is unknown.

PCR amplification relied on 60 Vbeta primers (plus 13 Jbeta primers). Only in-frame clones appear in the TCRdb table, and some are missing; sequencing was by immunoSEQ multiplex PCR. The sample lists about 150,000 clones, approximately 80% occurring once. The chain couples TRBV6-1 to TRBJ1-5, with TRBD1 as a possible D gene (5 bases). The sequencing input was PBMCs. The TCR originated in a man younger than 35 in good health and CMV-seronegative. This CDR3 is CASRGGSNQPQHF. The CDR3 bases are TGTGCCAGCAGGGGGGGGAGCAATCAGCCCCAGCATTTT.